What follows describes a single T cell receptor (beta chain). This specimen comes from a study of graft-versus-host responses after intestinal transplantation. On the study more broadly: Tacrolimus and steroids were given for about 3 years to all recipients after anti-thymocyte globulin induction.

The germline CDR1 and CDR2 sequences are SGHDN and FVKESK. The CDR3 is made up of 18 amino acids. Whole-study findings and limits: Marrow from the recipient contained GvH clones, some of which had appeared first in ileum or blood.

The authors seeded roughly 200,000 CFSE-labeled responder cells together with roughly 200,000 irradiated stimulator cells tagged with violet dye. Responder cells that were proliferating and CFSE-low, both CD3+CD4+ and CD3+CD8+, were sorted after the reaction. Libraries were prepared by immunoSEQ multiplex PCR; TCRdb keeps only in-frame clonotypes and omits some of them. There are around 13,000 clones in the sample; under 40% occur only once, and about 2.4% lies in the top ten. The TCR originated in a human patient who received an intestinal transplant. The V and J genes are TRBV14 and TRBJ2-5; the match to TRBD2 covers 12 bases. TRBJ2-7 matches the DNA end more closely, so the J call is doubtful. The material sequenced was alloreactive CD8+ T cells from a mixed lymphocyte reaction culture, taken before intestinal transplant. As for subset: CFSE-low proliferating T cells sorted from approximately 6-day pre-transplant mixed lymphocyte reaction (GvH or HvG direction). CDR3 sequence: CASSQAGLAGYPPYEQYF. For the CDR3, the DNA is TGTGCCAGCAGCCAGGCGGGACTAGCGGGCTACCCCCCCTACGAGCAGTACTTC.